Shown below are 5 T cell receptor beta chains from a single sample sequenced in a study of CXCR3-negative and CXCR3-positive naive CD8 T cells (dated by TCRdb to between 2019 and 2020). For sequencing, a NextSeq 550 was employed. The Human TCR Profiling Kit (MiLaboratory) was used to prepare UMI-labeled 5' RACE TRB cDNA libraries. TCRdb reprocessed the reads and assigns one entry to each CDR3 protein sequence, leaving out DNA. The sample's clone listing holds 55,000 to 65,000 distinct CDR3 sequences. Jointly, the top ten make up 3.5% to 5% of the sample. What was sequenced was naive CXCR3- CD8+ T cells from blood. This sample's cell subset or site label indicates: CD45RO-CCR7+CD27+CD95- naive CD8+ T cells lacking CXCR3 (TNR3-). The receptor source for this set is a human donor in good health. Some clones in this sample may be carry-over from other donors' samples.

The genes are TRBV5-1 and TRBJ1-1. This CDR3 is 13 amino acids long. Germline V gives CDR1 SGHRS, CDR2 YFSETQ. This chain's CDR3 is CASSPDGNTEAFF.

The rearrangement uses TRBV27 and TRBJ2-1; TCRdb gives TRBD1 as the D gene, but with no DNA this cannot be confirmed. In germline, CDR1 is MNHEY, CDR2 SMNVEV (reference sequence). This CDR3 spans 12 amino acids. The CDR3 is CASSPRNSEQFF.

V and J are TRBV20-1 and TRBJ2-4; TCRdb proposes TRBD2, but this gene call is untestable without DNA. Germline CDR1 and CDR2: DFQATT and SNEGSKA (reference sequence). This CDR3 is 14 amino acids long. The CDR3 is CSASAGTSENIQYF.

The chain combines TRBV5-1 with TRBJ2-7; the D call from TCRdb, TRBD1, cannot be confirmed without DNA. Per the germline V gene, CDR1 is SGHRS and CDR2 is YFSETQ. The CDR3 covers 12 residues. The CDR3 sequence: CASSFQGPEQHF.

The rearrangement uses TRBV29-1 and TRBJ2-7; with no DNA, the TCRdb D assignment of TRBD1 cannot be verified. This CDR3 region has 13 residues. The germline V gene encodes CDR1 SQVTM and CDR2 ANQGSEA. The CDR3: CSVVGAGPNEQYF.